This TCR beta chain was identified during a study of T-cell reconstitution after alpha-beta-depleted transplantation in children. J lost 0 bases, V lost 5 bases, and 6 bases had no gene match. Germline CDR1 SGHVS, CDR2 FNYEAQ. CDR3 length: 15 residues. As it was prepared, the TCRbeta library received unique molecular identifiers. One entry per CDR3 protein results from TCRdb running MiXCR on the PCR reads. The sample consists of 200,000 to 250,000 distinct CDR3 sequences, approximately 11% of them appearing once. Study conclusions and caveats: It was reported that alpha-beta T cells came from several hundred expanded graft clones (about two months after transplant). T-cell counts and diversity at one year following transplant were attributed mainly to newly produced T cells. Surviving recipient T cells and thymic progenitors produced the high day-60 TCRbeta diversity seen in some patients.

This clonotype was recorded at least ten times. Its antigen remains unknown. The J gene is TRBJ1-1, the V gene TRBV7-6; 7 positions agree with TRBD1. The TCR comes from a child under two years old with acute myeloid leukemia, due to receive a stem cell transplant. The sequencing here drew on PBMCs, taken before TCRalphabeta/CD19-depleted stem cell transplant. The CDR3 bases are TGTGCCAGCAGCCGCATGGGACAGCTGAACACTGAAGCTTTCTTT. This codes for CASSRMGQLNTEAFF.